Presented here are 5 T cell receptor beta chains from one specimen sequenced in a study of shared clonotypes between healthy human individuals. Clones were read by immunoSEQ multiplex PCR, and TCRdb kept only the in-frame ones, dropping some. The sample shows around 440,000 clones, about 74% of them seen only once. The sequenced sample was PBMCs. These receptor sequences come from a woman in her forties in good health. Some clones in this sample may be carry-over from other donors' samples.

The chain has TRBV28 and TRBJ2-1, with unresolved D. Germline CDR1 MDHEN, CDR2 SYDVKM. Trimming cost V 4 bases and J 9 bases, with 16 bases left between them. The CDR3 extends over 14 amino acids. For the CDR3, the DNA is TGTGCCAGCAGTTCCCACCTGTTCGTCCGTGAGCAGTTCTTC. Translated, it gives CASSSHLFVREQFF.

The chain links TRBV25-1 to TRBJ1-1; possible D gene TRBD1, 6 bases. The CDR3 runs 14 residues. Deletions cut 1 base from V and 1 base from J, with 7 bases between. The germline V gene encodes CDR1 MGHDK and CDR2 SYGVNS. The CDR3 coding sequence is TGTGCCAGCAGTGAATCGACAGGGAACACTGAAGCTTTCTTT. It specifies CASSESTGNTEAFF.

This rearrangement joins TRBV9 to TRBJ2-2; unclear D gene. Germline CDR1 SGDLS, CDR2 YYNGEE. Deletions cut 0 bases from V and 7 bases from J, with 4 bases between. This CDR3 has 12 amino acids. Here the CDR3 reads CASSVGIGELFF. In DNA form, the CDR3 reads TGTGCCAGCAGCGTAGGCATCGGGGAGCTGTTTTTT.

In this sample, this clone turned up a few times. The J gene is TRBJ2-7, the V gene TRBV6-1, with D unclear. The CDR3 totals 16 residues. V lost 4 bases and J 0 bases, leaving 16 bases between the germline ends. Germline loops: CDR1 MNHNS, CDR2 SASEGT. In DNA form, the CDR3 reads TGTGCCAGCAGTGTAGCAACGACCACACCCTCCTACGAGCAGTACTTC. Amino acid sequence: CASSVATTTPSYEQYF.

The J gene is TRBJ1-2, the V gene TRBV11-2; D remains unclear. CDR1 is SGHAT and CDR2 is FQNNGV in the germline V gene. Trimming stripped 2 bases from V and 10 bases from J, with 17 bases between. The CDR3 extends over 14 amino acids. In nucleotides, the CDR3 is TGTGCCAGCAGCTTAATCTCAGGAGGGAGCATCTACACCTTC. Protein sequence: CASSLISGGSIYTF. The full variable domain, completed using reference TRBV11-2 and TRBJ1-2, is EAGVAQSPRYKIIEKRQSVAFWCNPISGHATLYWYQQILGQGPKLLIQFQNNGVVDDSQLPKDRFSAERLKGVDSTLKIQPAKLEDSAVYLCASSLISGGSIYTFGSGTRLTVV.